This TCR beta chain was retrieved from a study of cytomegalovirus exposure and HLA in healthy donors. In the study overall: A subsequent analysis stated that the approximately 120 validation repertoires were run on the same platform as the approximately 710 first-cohort repertoires.

Clones were sequenced by immunoSEQ multiplex PCR, and TCRdb holds only the in-frame ones, with some missing. The sample includes some 69,000 clones, approximately 97% seen only once; the top ten take under 2.5%. Broader study findings: Cytomegalovirus status was reportedly diagnosed by the classifier with high sensitivity and specificity.

As concerns this clone: No antigen is known for it.

Trimming removed 6 bases from V and 6 bases from J; junction bases left unmatched: 12. This CDR3 contains 15 residues. Germline-derived CDR1 and CDR2 are MGHRA and YSYEKL. Sequencing was performed on PBMCs. V is TRBV4-1 and J is TRBJ2-3, with TRBD1 matching 7 bases. This TCR was sampled from a man between 18 and 29 years old in good health and CMV-seronegative. CDR3 coding DNA: TGCGCCAGCAGGTCCGGGACAGAACTTTTGGATACGCAGTATTTT. Residues: CASRSGTELLDTQYF.